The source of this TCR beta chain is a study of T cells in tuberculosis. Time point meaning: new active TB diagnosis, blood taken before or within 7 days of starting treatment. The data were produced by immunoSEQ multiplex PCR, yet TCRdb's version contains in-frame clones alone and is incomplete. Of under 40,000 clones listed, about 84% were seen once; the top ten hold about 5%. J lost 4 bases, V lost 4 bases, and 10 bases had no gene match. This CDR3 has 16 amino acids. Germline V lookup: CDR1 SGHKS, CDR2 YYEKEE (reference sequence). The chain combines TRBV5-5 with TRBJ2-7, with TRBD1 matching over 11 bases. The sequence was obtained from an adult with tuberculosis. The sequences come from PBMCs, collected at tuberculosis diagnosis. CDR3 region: CASSLSVGTGGYEQYF. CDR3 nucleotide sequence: TGTGCCAGCAGCCTGAGTGTGGGGACAGGGGGTTACGAGCAGTACTTC. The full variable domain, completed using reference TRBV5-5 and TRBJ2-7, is DAGVTQSPTHLIKTRGQQVTLRCSPISGHKSVSWYQQVLGQGPQFIFQYYEKEERGRGNFPDRFSARQFPNYSSELNVNALLLGDSALYLCASSLSVGTGGYEQYFGPGTRLTVT.